These 25 T cell receptor beta chains share one sample of origin, sequenced in a study of radiotherapy plus CTLA-4 blockade in lung cancer (dated by TCRdb to 2016 to 2018). Library preparation was by the immunoSEQ multiplex PCR assay. The table comes from immuneACCESS by way of TCRdb, which keeps in-frame sequences with V and J called. Part of the clones is missing from these tables; in studies checked, under half for an unresolved V gene and the rest for unknown reasons. The sample contains roughly 77,000 clones, roughly 74% of them found a single time. The top ten clones comprise 9.5% to 10% of the sample. This specimen consisted of peripheral blood, obtained from a patient treated with radiotherapy plus ipilimumab. The receptors here all came from a human donor with non-small cell lung cancer whose response to radiotherapy plus ipilimumab could not be evaluated.

In nucleotides, the CDR3 is TGTGCCAGCTCACCATCCGGGGAGGGTCTCGGGACCCAGTACTTC. Translation: CASSPSGEGLGTQYF. The gene calls are TRBV18 and TRBJ2-5; 7 positions match TRBD2. The V and J ends lost 2 bases and 7 bases, in that order; junction bases with no gene match: 10. The CDR3 loop spans 15 amino acids. Per germline, CDR1 KGHSH and CDR2 LQKENI.

This rearrangement joins TRBV7-2 to TRBJ2-3; D remains ambiguous. Per the germline V gene, CDR1 is SGHTA and CDR2 is FQGNSA. CDR3 size: 13 residues. Trimming left V 8 bases short and J 0 bases short, with 9 bases between. Written as DNA, the CDR3 is TGTGCCAGCGTGGGCCCTAGCACAGATACGCAGTATTTT. Protein product: CASVGPSTDTQYF.

This sequence joins TRBV30 and TRBJ1-1, with TRBD1 matching 7 bases. The CDR3 spans 13 residues. From germline, CDR1 is GTSNPN and CDR2 SVGIG (reference sequence). V gave up 5 bases and J gave up 4 bases; unmatched junction bases: 7. The CDR3 region is CAWGIQGGTEAFF. The CDR3 DNA reads TGTGCCTGGGGTATCCAGGGGGGCACTGAAGCTTTCTTT.

The rearrangement uses TRBV9 and TRBJ2-3, with 11 bases matching TRBD2. There are 18 residues in the CDR3. Germline V lookup: CDR1 SGDLS, CDR2 YYNGEE. With V trimmed by 3 bases and J by 2 bases, 11 bases remained unmatched. CDR3 region: CASSAGLADQKLTDTQYF. CDR3 bases: TGTGCCAGCAGCGCGGGACTAGCGGACCAAAAACTCACAGATACGCAGTATTTT.

The CDR3 DNA reads as TGCAGCGCCGAGACTAGTAGGGTTTACAATGAGCAGTTCTTC. Its translation is CSAETSRVYNEQFF. The V call is TRBV29-1, the J call TRBJ2-1, with D possibly TRBD2 on 6 matching bases. Trimming stripped 7 bases from V and 4 bases from J, with 17 bases between. The CDR3 is 14 residues long. CDR1 is SQVTM, CDR2 ANQGSEA, per germline.

This chain connects TRBV5-1 to TRBJ2-7; tentative D call: TRBD1 (6 bases). V was trimmed by 0 bases and J by 3 bases, leaving 10 bases between them. Germline CDR1 SGHRS, CDR2 YFSETQ. The CDR3 loop spans 14 amino acids. The CDR3 spells CASSLGQGIYEQYF. The CDR3 DNA reads as TGCGCCAGCAGCTTGGGGCAGGGGATCTACGAGCAGTACTTC.

The rearrangement links TRBV11-3 to TRBJ2-2, with a possible D match to TRBD2 (5 bases). V lost 5 bases and J 5 bases, leaving 9 bases between the germline ends. The CDR3 is made up of 13 amino acids. Looked up from germline, CDR1 is SGHNT and CDR2 is YENEEA. The CDR3 region is CASSPGGTGELFF. CDR3 coding DNA: TGTGCCAGCAGCCCCGGAGGAACCGGGGAGCTGTTTTTT.

CDR3 loop: CAWLAADQETQYF. For the CDR3, the DNA is TGTGCCTGGTTGGCAGCGGACCAAGAGACCCAGTACTTC. The chain combines TRBV30 with TRBJ2-5; possibly TRBD2 for D (5 bases). CDR1 GTSNPN and CDR2 SVGIG come from the germline V gene (reference sequence). The CDR3 totals 13 residues. Trimming stripped 5 bases from V and 0 bases from J, with 10 bases between. The variable domain in full, with the rest retrieved from reference TRBV30 and TRBJ2-5, is SQTIHQWPATLVQPVGSPLSLECTVEGTSNPNLYWYRQAAGRGLQLLFYSVGIGQISSEVPQNLSASRPQDRQFILSSKKLLLSDSGFYLCAWLAADQETQYFGPGTRLLVL.

The table lists this clone with a few counts. The rearrangement links TRBV28 to TRBJ1-2; possibly TRBD1 for D (5 bases). Trimming cost V 6 bases and J 5 bases, with 25 bases left between them. Germline values: CDR1 MDHEN, CDR2 SYDVKM. The CDR3 has 17 residues. CDR3 amino acids: CASSPIGEGPKGYGYTF. The CDR3 DNA reads TGTGCCAGCAGCCCTATTGGGGAGGGCCCCAAGGGGTATGGCTACACCTTC.

This clone was seen more than once but under ten times. The CDR3 region has the DNA TGTGCCATCAAAGACAGGGGCAACGATGAGCAGTTCTTC. As protein: CAIKDRGNDEQFF. The chain couples TRBV10-3 to TRBJ2-1; 8 bases fit TRBD1. Germline V gives CDR1 ENHRY, CDR2 SYGVKD. The trim removed 7 bases at V and 8 bases at J, leaving 7 bases unmatched. The CDR3 is made up of 13 amino acids.

The chain uses TRBV28 and TRBJ1-5; possibly TRBD1 for D (5 bases). Between the trimmed V and J ends, which lost 9 bases and 0 bases, there was a span of 15 bases. Looked up from germline, CDR1 is MDHEN and CDR2 is SYDVKM. There are 15 residues in the CDR3. The CDR3: CASQITGGSNQPQHF. DNA of the CDR3: TGTGCCAGTCAAATCACCGGGGGTAGCAATCAGCCCCAGCATTTT.

The chain employs TRBV4-2 and TRBJ2-3; the match to TRBD2 covers 10 bases. This CDR3 comprises 16 residues. Germline V gene sequence: CDR1 LGHNA, CDR2 YNFKEQ. J gave up 2 bases and V 2 bases, and 4 bases lay outside the gene matches. CDR3 in DNA: TGTGCCAGCAGCCAACAAACTAGCGGGGCCACAGATACGCAGTATTTT. Translation: CASSQQTSGATDTQYF.

This chain links TRBV27 with TRBJ2-5, with 10 bases fitting TRBD1. The CDR3 has 17 amino acids. Germline CDR1 MNHEY, CDR2 SMNVEV (reference sequence). V lost 0 bases to trimming and J lost 4 bases; unmatched junction nucleotides: 8. In DNA form, the CDR3 reads TGTGCCAGCAGTTTATCGAGGGGGACAGGGGAGGCAGAGACCCAGTACTTC. Its translation: CASSLSRGTGEAETQYF.

The chain links TRBV5-4 to TRBJ1-2; tentative D call: TRBD1 (5 bases). The V end lost 0 bases, the J end lost 0 bases, and 6 bases lay between the germline ends. Germline CDR1 and CDR2: SGHNT and YYREEE (reference sequence). The CDR3 runs 14 residues. The CDR3 nucleotides are TGTGCCAGCAGCTTGGAGGGGACTAACTATGGCTACACCTTC. This encodes CASSLEGTNYGYTF.

The V call is TRBV27, the J call TRBJ2-1, with 12 bases aligning to TRBD2. The CDR3 is 15 amino acids. V gave up 3 bases and J gave up 8 bases; unmatched junction bases: 5. Germline values: CDR1 MNHEY, CDR2 SMNVEV (reference sequence). The CDR3 region has the DNA TGTGCCAGCAGTTTTCTAGCGGGAGGGCATGATGAGCAGTTCTTC. Its protein is CASSFLAGGHDEQFF.

A single count supports this clone. V gene TRBV7-9 combines with J gene TRBJ2-3, with unresolved D. V was cut by 1 base and J by 1 base, with 12 bases left in between. The CDR3 is 16 amino acids. The germline V gene has CDR1 SEHNR and CDR2 FQNEAQ (reference sequence). Here the CDR3 DNA reads TGTGCCAGCAGCTTAGGGCCCTCAGAAGGCACAGATACGCAGTATTTT. Its translation: CASSLGPSEGTDTQYF.

The chain joins TRBV29-1 to TRBJ2-6; 10 positions match TRBD1. Germline V CDR1 and CDR2: SQVTM, ANQGSEA. V trimming: 7 bases; J trimming: 3 bases; junction bases outside the gene matches: 6. This CDR3 is built from 15 residues. CDR3 DNA: TGCAGCGCGAGGGGACAGGGGAGTGGGGCCAACGTCCTGACTTTC. Its protein is CSARGQGSGANVLTF.

This clone has only one observation. The rearrangement links TRBV18 to TRBJ2-2; weak D call: TRBD2 (7 bases). The V gene's germline CDR1 is KGHSH and CDR2 LQKENI. Trimming removed 5 bases from V and 5 bases from J, with 12 bases in between. This CDR3 spans 14 amino acids. This CDR3 reads CASSTGGATGELFF. The CDR3 bases are TGTGCCAGCTCAACGGGGGGCGCGACCGGGGAGCTGTTTTTT.

This clone appeared a single time. The rearrangement joins TRBV28 to TRBJ1-1, with TRBD1 matching 9 bases. The germline V gene has CDR1 MDHEN and CDR2 SYDVKM. The V gene end was trimmed by 4 bases and the J gene end by 7 bases; junction bases not matched to a gene: 13. This CDR3 region has 16 residues. Here the CDR3 reads CASSSPRTGVNIEAFF. The DNA of the CDR3 is TGTGCCAGCAGTTCTCCCCGGACAGGGGTGAATATTGAAGCTTTCTTT.

This rearrangement joins TRBV7-3 to TRBJ2-1; 13 positions agree with TRBD2. The CDR3 covers 17 residues. CDR1 SGHTA and CDR2 FQGTGA come from the germline V gene. Trimming removed 5 bases from V and 7 bases from J; junction bases left unmatched: 11. CDR3 in DNA: TGTGCCAGCAGCGCGACTAGCGGGGGGCCCGGTCGTAATGAGCAGTTCTTC. Encoded protein: CASSATSGGPGRNEQFF.

The rearrangement joins TRBV5-8 to TRBJ2-7; 7 bases are shared with TRBD2. The CDR3 extends over 14 amino acids. Trimming cost V 0 bases and J 4 bases; bases outside gene matches: 4. Germline V gene sequence: CDR1 SGHTS, CDR2 YDEGEE. The CDR3 DNA follows: TGTGCCAGCAGCTTGGAGCGGGGATCTTACGAGCAGTACTTC. Amino acid sequence: CASSLERGSYEQYF.

The V gene is TRBV2, the J gene TRBJ1-5; 7 bases agree with TRBD1. This CDR3 contains 16 residues. The V gene's germline CDR1 is SNHLY and CDR2 FYNNEI. Losses at the gene ends were 1 base for V and 3 bases for J; bases not matched to a gene: 6. CDR3 region: CASSEGQGFFNQPQHF. DNA for the CDR3: TGTGCCAGCAGTGAAGGACAGGGCTTTTTCAATCAGCCCCAGCATTTT.

The chain uses TRBV6-1 and TRBJ1-5; no reliable D call. The V end lost 3 bases, the J end lost 0 bases, and 3 bases lay between the germline ends. The CDR3 extends over 13 amino acids. Per germline, CDR1 MNHNS and CDR2 SASEGT. CDR3 region: CASSDYSNQPQHF. In nucleotides, the CDR3 is TGTGCCAGCAGTGATTATAGCAATCAGCCCCAGCATTTT.

With regard to this clone: This specimen includes other DNA sequences encoding the same CDR3. J is TRBJ2-3 and V is TRBV5-1; TRBD2 matches 7 bases. The germline gives CDR1 SGHRS, CDR2 YFSETQ. The V segment lost 0 bases and the J segment 1 base; nucleotides outside the gene matches: 5. The CDR3 contains 16 residues. The CDR3 DNA follows: TGCGCCAGCAGCTTGGCCGGCGGGAGAGGCACAGATACGCAGTATTTT. This gives the protein CASSLAGGRGTDTQYF. Filled out from reference TRBV5-1 and TRBJ2-3, the complete variable domain reads KAGVTQTPRYLIKTRGQQVTLSCSPISGHRSVSWYQQTPGQGLQFLFEYFSETQRNKGNFPGRFSGRQFSNSRSEMNVSTLELGDSALYLCASSLAGGRGTDTQYFGPGTRLTVL.

The gene calls are TRBV4-1 and TRBJ2-7; a weak D match, TRBD2 (6 bases). CDR3 length: 16 residues. The germline V gene has CDR1 MGHRA and CDR2 YSYEKL. The V gene lost 1 base and the J gene lost 2 bases, with 15 bases spanning the gap. The CDR3 is CASSQGLGGNPYEQYF. CDR3 DNA sequence: TGCGCCAGCAGCCAAGGCCTGGGGGGTAATCCCTACGAGCAGTACTTC.